This record looks at one TCR beta chain sequence and its context. The table came from immunoSEQ multiplex PCR; TCRdb's copy has only in-frame clones and leaves some out. The table has hundreds of thousands of clones, 65% to 90% seen once. The data stem from a study of Ad26.COV2.S vaccination and SARS-CoV-2 variants. About the study: The COV1001 Ad26.COV2.S trial arm included the donor. The vaccine Ad26.COV2.S was put into the muscle once, or twice with 56 days between.

Treatment noted: around 19 received Ad26.COV2.S at low or high dose, single or two shots; several received placebo; per-sample allocation not given. Sampling happened 63 days after the first vaccine or placebo injection. The CDR3 totals 17 residues. Trimming removed 1 base from V and 4 bases from J, with 16 bases in between. The germline CDR1 and CDR2 sequences are SGHTA and FQGNSA. The sequence was collected from a person aged 18 to 59 who received the Ad26.COV2.S COVID-19 vaccine or a placebo. This sequence joins TRBV7-2 and TRBJ2-2; D call uncertain. The starting material was peripheral blood, obtained in a trial of Ad26.COV2.S vaccine versus placebo. In DNA form, the CDR3 reads TGTGCCAGCAGCTTAGGGGCCACGGCGCTGGGCACCGGGGAGCTGTTTTTT. It is translated as CASSLGATALGTGELFF.